This T cell receptor beta chain appears in the sequencing data of a study of T cell repertoires in cytomegalovirus infection. Trimming stripped 4 bases from V and 10 bases from J, with 17 bases between. The CDR3 extends over 14 amino acids. CDR1 is SGHDN and CDR2 is FVKESK in the germline V gene. This clonotype was observed many times. Its antigen is undetermined. TCRdb passed the reads through MiXCR, listing each CDR3 protein once. The sample has 100,000 or so distinct CDR3 sequences; roughly 40% are singletons. Here the sequenced sample was CD8+ T cells from cultured PBMCs, taken from culture after CMV antigen stimulation. The source is a human donor in good health (CMV status not recorded). Some clones in this sample may be carry-over from other donors' samples. The chain is built from TRBV14 and TRBJ2-1, with a weak D call TRBD1 (5 bases). The CDR3 DNA reads TGTGCCAGCAGCCCCCTTGGCCCAGGGCCCGAGCAGTTCTTC. Translation: CASSPLGPGPEQFF.